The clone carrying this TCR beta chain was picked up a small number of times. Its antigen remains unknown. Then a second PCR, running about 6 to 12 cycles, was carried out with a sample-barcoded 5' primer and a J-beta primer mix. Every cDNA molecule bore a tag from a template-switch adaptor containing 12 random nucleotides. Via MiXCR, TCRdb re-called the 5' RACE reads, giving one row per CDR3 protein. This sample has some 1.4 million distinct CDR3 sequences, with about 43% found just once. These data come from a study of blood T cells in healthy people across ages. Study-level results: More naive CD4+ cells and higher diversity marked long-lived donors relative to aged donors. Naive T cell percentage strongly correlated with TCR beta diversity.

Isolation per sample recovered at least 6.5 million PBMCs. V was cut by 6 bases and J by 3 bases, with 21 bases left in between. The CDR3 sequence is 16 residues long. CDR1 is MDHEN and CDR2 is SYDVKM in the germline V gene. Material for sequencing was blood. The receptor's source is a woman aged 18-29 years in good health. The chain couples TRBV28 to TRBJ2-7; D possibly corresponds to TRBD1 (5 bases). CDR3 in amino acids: CASRWNTQGYLYEQYF. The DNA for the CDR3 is TGTGCCAGCAGATGGAATACTCAGGGATACCTCTACGAGCAGTACTTC.